The source of this T cell receptor (beta chain) is a study of cytomegalovirus exposure and HLA in healthy donors. The primer mix had 60 Vbeta and 13 Jbeta primers. In the original analysis: Later, an analysis found roughly 80 million unique TCR beta chains, and about 10 million of these were shared. Using immunoSEQ multiplex PCR, the repertoire was profiled, and TCRdb retains in-frame clones only, with some absent. The DNA was the basis for D and trimming; V, J and clone size are from that table. The data contain about 210,000 clones, 79% of them singletons. This CDR3 spans 14 amino acids. Looked up from germline, CDR1 is KGHSH and CDR2 is LQKENI. Study outcomes and limitations: Later analysis identified several of the most significant clusters that appeared linked to common viral pathogens.

Details on this clone: Its target is unknown.

This TCR was recovered from a male donor in good health and CMV-seropositive. This chain joins TRBV18 and TRBJ2-5; possibly TRBD1 for D (5 bases). The J call is in doubt because the DNA end fits TRBJ2-7 better. Material: PBMCs. The CDR3 DNA sequence: TGTGCCAGCTCACCCGCGGACATCACCTACGAGCAGTACTTC. It codes for CASSPADITYEQYF.